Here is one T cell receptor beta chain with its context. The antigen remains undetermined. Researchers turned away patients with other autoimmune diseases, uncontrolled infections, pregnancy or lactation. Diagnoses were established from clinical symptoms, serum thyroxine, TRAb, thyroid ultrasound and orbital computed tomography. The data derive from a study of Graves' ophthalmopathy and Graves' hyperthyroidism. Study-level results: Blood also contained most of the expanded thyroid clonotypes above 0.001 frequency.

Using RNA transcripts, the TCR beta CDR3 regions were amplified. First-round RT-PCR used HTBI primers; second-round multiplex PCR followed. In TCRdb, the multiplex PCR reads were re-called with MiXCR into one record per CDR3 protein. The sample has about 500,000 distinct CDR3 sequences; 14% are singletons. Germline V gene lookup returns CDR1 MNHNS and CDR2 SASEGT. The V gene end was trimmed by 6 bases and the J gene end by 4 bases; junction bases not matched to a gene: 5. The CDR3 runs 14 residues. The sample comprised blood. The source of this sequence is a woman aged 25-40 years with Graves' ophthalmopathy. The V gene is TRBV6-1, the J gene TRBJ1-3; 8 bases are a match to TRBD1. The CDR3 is CASSRQGLGNTIYF. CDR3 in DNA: TGTGCCAGCAGCAGACAGGGGCTAGGAAACACCATATATTTT.